This TCR beta chain was captured by sequencing in a study of cytomegalovirus exposure and HLA in healthy donors. Whole-study findings and limits: Presence/absence analyses took donor sequencing depth as roughly uniform. It was confirmed in vitro that a few of the CMV-associated chains were specific for CMV antigens.

In the PCR, 60 Vbeta and 13 Jbeta primers were used. Assay used: immunoSEQ multiplex PCR; TCRdb lists only in-frame clones, some missing. The table includes 140,000 to 150,000 clones, around 75% detected once. CDR1 MNHNS and CDR2 SASEGT come from the germline V gene. V shed 1 base, J shed 4 bases, and the junction held 10 bases outside the gene matches. This CDR3 spans 17 amino acids. This clone was counted once. Its antigen is undetermined. The V and J genes are TRBV6-1 and TRBJ2-1, with TRBD1 matching over 7 bases. This clonotype was sampled from a middle-aged woman in good health and CMV-seronegative. The sample comprised PBMCs. The CDR3, as DNA: TGTGCCAGCAGTGAAGAGATGGGACAGTATGCTTACAATGAGCAGTTCTTC. Translation gives CASSEEMGQYAYNEQFF.